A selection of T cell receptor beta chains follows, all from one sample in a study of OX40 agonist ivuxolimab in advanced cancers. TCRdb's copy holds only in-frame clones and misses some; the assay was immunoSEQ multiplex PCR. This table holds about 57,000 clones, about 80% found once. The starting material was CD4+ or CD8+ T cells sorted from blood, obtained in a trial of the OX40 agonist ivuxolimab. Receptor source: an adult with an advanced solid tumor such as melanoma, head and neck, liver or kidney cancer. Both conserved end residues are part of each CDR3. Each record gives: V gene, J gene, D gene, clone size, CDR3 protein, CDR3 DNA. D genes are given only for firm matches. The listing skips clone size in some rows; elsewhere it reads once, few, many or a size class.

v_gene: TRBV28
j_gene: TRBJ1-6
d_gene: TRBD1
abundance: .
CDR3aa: CASSLSGQGRSPLHF
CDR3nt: TGTGCCAGCAGTTTATCTGGACAGGGACGATCACCCCTCCACTTT

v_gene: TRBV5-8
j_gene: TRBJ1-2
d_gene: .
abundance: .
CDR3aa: CASSLGTRNYYGYTF
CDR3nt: TGTGCCAGCAGCTTGGGTACTCGGAACTACTATGGCTACACCTTC

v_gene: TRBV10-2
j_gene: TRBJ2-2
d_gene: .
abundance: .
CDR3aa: CASRQGSAKTGELFF
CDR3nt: TGCGCCAGCAGACAGGGATCAGCTAAGACCGGGGAGCTGTTTTTT

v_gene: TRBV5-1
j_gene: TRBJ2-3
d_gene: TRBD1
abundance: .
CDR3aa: CASSSGTGSTDTQYF
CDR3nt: TGCGCCAGCAGCTCCGGGACAGGGAGCACAGATACGCAGTATTTT

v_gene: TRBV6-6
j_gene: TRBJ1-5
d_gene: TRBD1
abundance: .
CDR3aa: CASRRDRGGNQPQHF
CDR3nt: TGTGCCAGCAGACGCGACAGGGGGGGCAATCAGCCCCAGCATTTT

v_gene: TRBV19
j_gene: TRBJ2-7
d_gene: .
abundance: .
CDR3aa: CASSSHLQVGGEQYF
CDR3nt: TGTGCCAGTAGCTCCCATCTTCAGGTCGGGGGCGAGCAGTACTTC

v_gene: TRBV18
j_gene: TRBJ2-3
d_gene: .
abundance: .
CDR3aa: CASSPDNSFFTDTQYF
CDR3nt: TGTGCCAGCTCACCAGACAATAGTTTTTTCACAGATACGCAGTATTTT

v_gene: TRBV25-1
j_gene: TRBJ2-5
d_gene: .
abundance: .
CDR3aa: CASSESGWEETQYF
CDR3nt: TGTGCCAGCAGTGAATCGGGATGGGAAGAGACTCAGTACTTC

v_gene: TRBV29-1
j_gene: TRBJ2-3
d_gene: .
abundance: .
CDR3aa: CSVEGSGVPDTQYF
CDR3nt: TGCAGCGTTGAAGGGTCAGGAGTCCCAGATACGCAGTATTTT

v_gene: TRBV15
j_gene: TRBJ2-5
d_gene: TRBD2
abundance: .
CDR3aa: CATSRAPLAAETQYF
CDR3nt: TGTGCCACCAGCAGAGCACCCCTAGCGGCAGAGACCCAGTACTTC

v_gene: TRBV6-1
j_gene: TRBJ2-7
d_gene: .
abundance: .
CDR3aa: CASSRQGKYEQYF
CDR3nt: TGTGCCAGCAGTAGGCAGGGGAAGTACGAGCAGTACTTC

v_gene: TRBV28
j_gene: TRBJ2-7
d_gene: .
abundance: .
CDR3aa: CASSKTGGGSYEQYF
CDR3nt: TGTGCCAGCAGTAAGACAGGTGGGGGCTCCTACGAGCAGTACTTC

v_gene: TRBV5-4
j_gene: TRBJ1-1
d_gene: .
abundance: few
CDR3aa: CASSLRWWGANPEAFF
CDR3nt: TGTGCCAGCAGCTTGCGGTGGTGGGGGGCGAACCCTGAAGCTTTCTTT

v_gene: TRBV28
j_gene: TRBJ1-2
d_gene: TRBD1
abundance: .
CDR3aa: CASSQTGDGYTF
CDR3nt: TGTGCCAGCAGCCAGACAGGGGATGGCTACACCTTC

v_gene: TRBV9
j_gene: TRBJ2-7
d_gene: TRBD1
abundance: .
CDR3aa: CASSPTQGASYEQYF
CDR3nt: TGTGCCAGCAGCCCGACGCAGGGGGCCTCGTACGAGCAGTACTTC

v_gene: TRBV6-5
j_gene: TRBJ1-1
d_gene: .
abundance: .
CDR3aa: CASSYSRVRTEAFF
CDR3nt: TGTGCCAGCAGTTACAGCAGGGTTCGGACTGAAGCTTTCTTT

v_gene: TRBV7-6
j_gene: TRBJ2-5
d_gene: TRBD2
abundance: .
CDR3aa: CASSLLAGEETQYF
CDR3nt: TGTGCCAGCAGCTTACTAGCGGGAGAGGAGACCCAGTACTTC